The clone carrying this T cell receptor (beta chain) was recorded a few times. The V gene's germline CDR1 is SGHVS and CDR2 FNYEAQ. The CDR3 spans 16 residues. The ends lost 5 bases at V and 5 bases at J; junction bases unmatched: 9. This specimen belongs to a study of T cell responses to AZD1222 COVID-19 vaccine. Generated by immunoSEQ multiplex PCR, the TCRdb table keeps only in-frame clones and is missing some. The repertoire has under 140,000 clones, around 82% of them found once; the top ten carry about 4.5%. The sequence was collected from an adult in good health. Specimen: peripheral blood, collected on day 0 of AZD1222 vaccination. The chain is built from TRBV7-6 and TRBJ1-1, with 12 bases matching TRBD1. CDR3 amino acids: CASSPGDRGRGTEAFF. CDR3 nucleotides: TGTGCCAGCAGCCCCGGGGACAGGGGGCGCGGAACTGAAGCTTTCTTT.